A selection of T cell receptor beta chains follows, all from one sample in a study of T cells in Graves' hyperthyroidism and ophthalmopathy. One entry per CDR3 protein results from TCRdb running MiXCR on the multiplex PCR reads. The table lists about 590,000 distinct CDR3 sequences, 15% to 18% of them singletons. The sequencing sample was made of blood. These receptors were obtained from a woman in her 30s with Graves' hyperthyroidism. The CDR3 runs from the conserved cysteine through the conserved F or W. The order of the fields is CDR3 length, V gene, J gene, D gene, clone size, CDR3 DNA, CDR3 protein. A D gene is named only where the DNA matches it firmly. Part of the rows lack a size; the others show once, few, many or a class for expanded clones.

>15|TRBV20-1|TRBJ1-1|.|many
TGCAGTGCTAGAGGCAGGAGCCTCGGCCCGACTGAAGCTTTCTTT
CSARGRSLGPTEAFF
>11|TRBV19|TRBJ2-7|TRBD2|.
TGTGCCAGCGGGACTAAATACGAGCAGTACTTC
CASGTKYEQYF
>14|TRBV12-3/TRBV12-4|TRBJ2-7|.|many
TGTGCCAGCAGTACGTCTGTCGGGGGATCCGAGCAGTACTTC
CASSTSVGGSEQYF
>14|TRBV19|TRBJ1-1|.|.
TGTGCCAGCAGCCTCGGGACACCCTGGGGGAAAGCTTTCTTT
CASSLGTPWGKAFF
>15|TRBV24-1|TRBJ2-3|.|many
TGTGCCACCAGTGATTTGGACCGGGATCTAGATACGCAGTATTTT
CATSDLDRDLDTQYF
>15|TRBV5-1|TRBJ2-3|.|few
TGCGCCAGCAGCTTCGGCGGGGCCCGCACAGATACGCAGTATTTT
CASSFGGARTDTQYF
>15|TRBV7-2|TRBJ1-3|TRBD1|many
TGTGCCAGCAGCACGCGGACAGGAACTGGAAACACCATATATTTT
CASSTRTGTGNTIYF
>13|TRBV28|TRBJ2-7|.|many
TGTGCCAGCAGTCCCCCCCCCCCGTACGAGCAGTACTTC
CASSPPPPYEQYF
>14|TRBV30|TRBJ1-2|.|many
TGTGCCTGGAGTGTACAGTCACAGGGAAATGGCTACACCTTC
CAWSVQSQGNGYTF
>14|TRBV5-1|TRBJ2-7|.|many
TGCGCCAGTAAGGGTGAGGGGAGCTCCTACGAGCAGTACTTC
CASKGEGSSYEQYF
>14|TRBV6-1|TRBJ1-3|.|.
TGTGCCAGCACCCCCCAGAGCTCTGGAAACACCATATATTTT
CASTPQSSGNTIYF
>14|TRBV10-3|TRBJ2-1|TRBD2|once
TGTGCCATCAGTGAGGGTAGCGGGAGTAGTGAGCAGTTCTTC
CAISEGSGSSEQFF
>14|TRBV18|TRBJ1-5|TRBD1|many
TGTGCCAGCTCACCGGGACAGTCTAATCAGCCCCAGCATTTT
CASSPGQSNQPQHF
>11|TRBV7-8|TRBJ1-2|.|few
TGTGCCAGCAGCCCACCTCAGGGTGACACCTTC
CASSPPQGDTF
>15|TRBV7-2|TRBJ2-3|.|few
TGTGCCAGCAGCTTACGACAGGATGGCACAGATACGCAGTATTTT
CASSLRQDGTDTQYF
>15|TRBV5-1|TRBJ2-7|TRBD2|few
TGCGCCAGCAGCTTTACTAGCGGGAAGGTAGACGAGCAGTACTTC
CASSFTSGKVDEQYF
>16|TRBV10-1|TRBJ2-1|TRBD2|few
TGCGCCAGCAGTGGAGCGGGACTAGCGGGAGATAGAGAGCAGTTCTTC
CASSGAGLAGDREQFF
>17|TRBV7-2|TRBJ2-6|TRBD1|few
TGTGCCAGCAGCTCCGGGACAGGGATCTCTGGGGCCAACGTCCTGACTTTC
CASSSGTGISGANVLTF